This record looks at one TCR beta chain sequence and its context. The antigen remains undetermined. With 2 bases clipped from V and 4 bases from J, the junction kept 2 bases outside the gene matches. This CDR3 spans 14 amino acids. Germline CDR1 SQVTM, CDR2 ANQGSEA. This table comes from immunoSEQ multiplex PCR, and its TCRdb copy is limited to in-frame clones, with some not included. The table lists about 70,000 clones, over 85% of them singletons. The record originates from a study of graft-versus-host responses after intestinal transplantation. Study outcomes and limitations: Within allografts, high graft-versus-host to host-versus-graft clonal ratios were seen among patients with graft-donor T cell macrochimerism.

Sample: unstimulated CD8+ T cells sorted from spleen or lymph node cells, taken before intestinal transplant. The clonotype comes from a human donor who received an intestinal transplant. The chain uses TRBV29-1 and TRBJ2-7; TRBD2 agrees at 13 bases. In DNA form, the CDR3 reads TGCAGCGTTGAAAGACTAGCGGGAGGATACGAGCAGTACTTC. It encodes CSVERLAGGYEQYF.